These 14 T cell receptor beta chains originate from one sample sequenced in a study of blood T cell repertoires in COVID-19. Produced via immunoSEQ multiplex PCR; TCRdb's table is partial and in-frame only. This table has 200,000 to 250,000 clones, less than 90% appearing once. Source material: PBMCs or T cells enriched from blood (not recorded which). These receptors were obtained from a woman aged 40 to 49 who had recovered from COVID-19.

The rearrangement joins TRBV4-1 to TRBJ2-7, with TRBD2 matching over 15 bases. Germline trimming cut 4 bases from V and 1 base from J; bases unmatched to any gene: 11. Per the germline V gene, CDR1 is MGHRA and CDR2 is YSYEKL. The CDR3 runs 19 residues. CDR3: CASSPILGLAGGRSYEQYF. In DNA, the CDR3 is TGCGCCAGCAGCCCGATACTCGGACTAGCGGGAGGGAGGTCCTACGAGCAGTACTTC.

This clone has only one observation. The gene calls are TRBV11-3 and TRBJ2-3; TRBD2 matches 14 bases. Germline values: CDR1 SGHNT, CDR2 YENEEA. Unmatched junction bases numbered 4, after V lost 5 bases and J lost 6 bases. This CDR3 region has 15 residues. The CDR3 loop is CASSRLAGGPDTQYF. The CDR3 nucleotides are TGTGCCAGCAGCAGACTAGCGGGAGGGCCCGATACGCAGTATTTT.

The chain uses TRBV6-1 and TRBJ1-1, with D possibly TRBD1 on 5 matching bases. V lost 2 bases, J lost 0 bases, and 10 bases lay in between. In germline, CDR1 is MNHNS, CDR2 SASEGT. CDR3 size: 15 residues. The CDR3, as DNA: TGTGCCAGCAGTGAACGGCAGGGCCTGAACACTGAAGCTTTCTTT. It specifies CASSERQGLNTEAFF.

The V call is TRBV19, the J call TRBJ2-5, with TRBD2 as a possible D gene (5 bases). There are 13 residues in the CDR3. Between the trimmed V and J ends, which lost 6 bases and 5 bases, there was a span of 13 bases. The germline CDR1 and CDR2 sequences are LNHDA and SQIVND (reference sequence). CDR3 bases: TGTGCCAGTAGCGAGGTGGGAGAGGAGACCCAGTACTTC. Its protein product is CASSEVGEETQYF.

The chain joins TRBV27 to TRBJ1-1, with D possibly matching TRBD1 (5 bases). Deletions cut 6 bases from V and 4 bases from J, with 15 bases between. The CDR3 has 14 residues. From germline, CDR1 is MNHEY and CDR2 SMNVEV (reference sequence). The CDR3 nucleotides read TGTGCCAGCAGCTTACGCTCAGGGCTCACTGAAGCTTTCTTT. It codes for CASSLRSGLTEAFF.

The chain combines TRBV6-6 with TRBJ1-1; D not certain. The germline V gene has CDR1 MNHNY and CDR2 SVGAGI (reference sequence). There are 14 residues in the CDR3. Deletions cut 1 base from V and 2 bases from J, with 8 bases between. The CDR3 DNA reads TGTGCCAGCAGTTACTTCAGGTCAAACACTGAAGCTTTCTTT. Translating it yields CASSYFRSNTEAFF.

The chain carries TRBV5-1 and TRBJ1-2; no clear D gene. CDR3 length equals 14 residues. Looked up from germline, CDR1 is SGHRS and CDR2 is YFSETQ. V was clipped by 2 bases and J by 4 bases, with 12 bases between them. CDR3 in DNA: TGCGCCAGCAGCTTCGAGGGCGTCGGCTATGGCTACACCTTC. This sequence encodes CASSFEGVGYGYTF. Together with reference TRBV5-1 and TRBJ1-2, the CDR3 gives the full variable domain: KAGVTQTPRYLIKTRGQQVTLSCSPISGHRSVSWYQQTPGQGLQFLFEYFSETQRNKGNFPGRFSGRQFSNSRSEMNVSTLELGDSALYLCASSFEGVGYGYTFGSGTRLTVV.

The chain uses TRBV4-1 and TRBJ2-7; D gene ambiguous. CDR1 is MGHRA and CDR2 is YSYEKL in the germline V gene. Trimming took 3 bases from V and 3 from J, leaving 12 bases between them. CDR3 length: 14 residues. The CDR3 sequence is CASSQHFQDYEQYF. The CDR3 DNA sequence: TGCGCCAGCAGCCAGCACTTTCAAGACTACGAGCAGTACTTC.

On this clone itself: Relative to the germline gene, one junction end is altered; a read error may explain this. The V gene is TRBV6-2 or TRBV6-3, the J gene TRBJ1-5; TRBD1 matches at 9 bases. Per the germline V gene, CDR1 is MNHEY and CDR2 is SVGEGT. The CDR3 runs to 16 residues. In DNA form, the CDR3 reads TGTGCCAGCAGATACTCCGGGACAGGGCCTAATCAGCCCCAGCATTTT. This encodes CASRYSGTGPNQPQHF.

This clone was observed a few times. The V call is TRBV7-9, the J call TRBJ1-5, with 7 positions matching TRBD1. V was pared by 5 bases and J by 0 bases, with 4 bases of the junction left unmatched. The CDR3 is 15 residues long. Germline V gene data show CDR1 as SEHNR and CDR2 as FQNEAQ (reference sequence). The chain's CDR3 is CASSATGNSNQPQHF. CDR3 nucleotides: TGTGCCAGCAGCGCGACAGGGAATAGCAATCAGCCCCAGCATTTT.

V is TRBV5-1 and J is TRBJ2-3; 12 bases are shared with TRBD2. This CDR3 is built from 16 residues. V gave up 2 bases and J gave up 3 bases; unmatched junction bases: 4. CDR1 is SGHRS and CDR2 is YFSETQ in the germline V gene. For the CDR3, the DNA is TGCGCCAGCAGCTTTCGGCTAGCGGGAGGGACAGATACGCAGTATTTT. Translated: CASSFRLAGGTDTQYF.

The chain joins TRBV27 to TRBJ1-6; no firm D call. The CDR3 contains 15 residues. Germline loops: CDR1 MNHEY, CDR2 SMNVEV (reference sequence). Trimming shortened V by 6 bases and J by 7 bases, and 16 bases separated the two germline ends. The CDR3, as DNA: TGTGCCAGCAGACCTGCTGCCAGGAAGAATTCACCCCTCCACTTT. This sequence encodes CASRPAARKNSPLHF.

The J gene is TRBJ1-1, the V gene TRBV5-4; TRBD1 is a possible D gene (5 bases). The CDR3 loop spans 13 amino acids. Trimming took 3 bases from V and 1 from J, leaving 7 bases between them. The V gene's germline CDR1 is SGHNT and CDR2 YYREEE (reference sequence). Here the CDR3 reads CASSSTANTEAFF. The CDR3 nucleotides are TGTGCCAGCAGCTCGACAGCGAACACTGAAGCTTTCTTT.

The sample holds many counts of this clone. V and J are TRBV4-1 and TRBJ1-5, with 8 bases matching TRBD1. J was trimmed by 0 bases and V by 2 bases; bases with no gene match: 6. CDR3 length: 17 amino acids. CDR1 is MGHRA and CDR2 is YSYEKL in the germline V gene. CDR3 coding DNA: TGCGCCAGCAGCCAACGACTTGGGACAGGTAGCAATCAGCCCCAGCATTTT. It codes for CASSQRLGTGSNQPQHF.